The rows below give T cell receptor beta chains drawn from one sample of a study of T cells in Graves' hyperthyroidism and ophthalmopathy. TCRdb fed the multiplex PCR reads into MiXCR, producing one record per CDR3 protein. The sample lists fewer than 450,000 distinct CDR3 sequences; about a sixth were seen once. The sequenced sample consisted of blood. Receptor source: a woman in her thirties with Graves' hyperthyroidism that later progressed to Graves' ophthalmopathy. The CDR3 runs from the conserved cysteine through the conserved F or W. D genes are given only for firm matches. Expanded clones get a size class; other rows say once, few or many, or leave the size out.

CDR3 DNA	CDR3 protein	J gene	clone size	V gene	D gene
TGTGCCAGCAGTATCACAGGCAACGGAGCCGGGGAGCTGTTTTTT	CASSITGNGAGELFF	TRBJ2-2	.	TRBV2	.
TGTGCCTGGAGAGGGGGATGGCGGCAAGAGACCCAGTACTTC	CAWRGGWRQETQYF	TRBJ2-5	many	TRBV30	.
TGTGCCAGCAGCGTATGGCCAGAGAACACTGAAGCTTTCTTT	CASSVWPENTEAFF	TRBJ1-1	many	TRBV9	.
TGTGCCAGCAGCAAACTAGCGTCTAGCACAGATACGCAGTATTTT	CASSKLASSTDTQYF	TRBJ2-3	.	TRBV7-9	TRBD2
TGTGCCAGCAGTTACGGGGACAACACAGATACGCAGTATTTT	CASSYGDNTDTQYF	TRBJ2-3	few	TRBV6-5	.
TGTGCCTGGAGGATACAGGGCACAGATACGCAGTATTTT	CAWRIQGTDTQYF	TRBJ2-3	many	TRBV30	.
TGTGCCAGCAGCATGACCGGGACAGGCACAGATACGCAGTATTTT	CASSMTGTGTDTQYF	TRBJ2-3	.	TRBV5-8	TRBD1
TGTGCCAGCAGTTATACGACAGGAATCGTCGGAGCTTTCTTT	CASSYTTGIVGAFF	TRBJ1-1	many	TRBV6-1	.
TGTGCCAGCAGTTACTACGGGGGCCAGCCCCAGCATTTT	CASSYYGGQPQHF	TRBJ1-5	.	TRBV6-5	.
TGTGCCAGCAGTCACAGCGGAGACTATGGCTACACCTTC	CASSHSGDYGYTF	TRBJ1-2	many	TRBV12-3/TRBV12-4	.
TGCAGCGTTGCCCGGGTCGAAGGAGAAAAACTGTTTTTT	CSVARVEGEKLFF	TRBJ1-4	many	TRBV29-1	.
TGCAGTGCTAGAGATCTGACAGGGGACCCCTACGAGCAGTACTTC	CSARDLTGDPYEQYF	TRBJ2-7	many	TRBV20-1	TRBD1
TGTGCCAGCCATCACGATCACTCCTACGAGCAGTACTTC	CASHHDHSYEQYF	TRBJ2-7	many	TRBV6-2/TRBV6-3	.
TGTGCCAGCAGCTTATTAGAGGGGCTGCCGGGTGGCTACACCTTC	CASSLLEGLPGGYTF	TRBJ1-2	many	TRBV7-9	.
TGTGCCAGCAGCTGGGAGACAGCTCGTCGTGGCTACACCTTC	CASSWETARRGYTF	TRBJ1-2	many	TRBV5-8	.
TGTGCCAGCAGTCCCCCGTGGGCGGGGTCGGCGCGCAATGAGCAGTTCTTC	CASSPPWAGSARNEQFF	TRBJ2-1	many	TRBV27	.
TGTGCCAGTAGTAGTTACGTAGACAGGACCGAGCGTCCCGATGAACAGCCCCAGCATTTT	CASSSYVDRTERPDEQPQHF	TRBJ1-5	.	TRBV19	.
TGTGCCAGCGAGATCGAACCGAGCTCCTACAATGAGCAGTTCTTC	CASEIEPSSYNEQFF	TRBJ2-1	.	TRBV6-1	.
TGTGCCAGTAGTATCCTAGCGGGAGGGCTCACAGATACGCAGTATTTT	CASSILAGGLTDTQYF	TRBJ2-3	.	TRBV19	TRBD2
TGTGCCAGCAGCTTAGGGACAGGGCAAACCTACGAGCAGTACTTC	CASSLGTGQTYEQYF	TRBJ2-7	many	TRBV11-2	TRBD1
TGTGCCAGCAGCTCGCGACTAGCGGGAGACGAGCAGTTCTTC	CASSSRLAGDEQFF	TRBJ2-1	many	TRBV5-4	TRBD2
TGTGCCAGCAGCCAAGTAAATCGGGGGGGCCGTCGTGAGCAGTTCTTC	CASSQVNRGGRREQFF	TRBJ2-1	.	TRBV3-1	TRBD2
TGTGCCACTCGGGACTCTGGGTCCACCGAGCAGTACTTC	CATRDSGSTEQYF	TRBJ2-7	many	TRBV24-1	.
TGCAGTGCTAGAAGGTTCACAGACCAAGAGACCCAGTACTTC	CSARRFTDQETQYF	TRBJ2-5	many	TRBV20-1	.
TGCAGTGCTAGGAAAACCCCAAACAAGCTGCAGAACAACTATGGCTACACCTTC	CSARKTPNKLQNNYGYTF	TRBJ1-2	.	TRBV20-1	.